The 16 T cell receptor beta chains reported below all come from one sample, sequenced in a study of T cell changes during pregnancy in multiple sclerosis. The repertoire was sequenced with immunoSEQ multiplex PCR; TCRdb's copy has only in-frame clones and lacks some. The sample lists approximately 70,000 clones; over 85% were seen once. Sample: CD4+ T cells from peripheral blood mononuclear cells, taken after pregnancy. These receptors were taken from a female donor with multiple sclerosis, enrolled in a pregnancy study.

J is TRBJ1-1 and V is TRBV27; tentatively, D is TRBD1 (5 bases). CDR1 and CDR2 from the germline V gene are MNHEY and SMNVEV (reference sequence). Trimming shortened V by 3 bases and J by 5 bases, and 13 bases separated the two germline ends. The CDR3 consists of 14 residues. CDR3: CASSFVGGGTEAFF. The CDR3 DNA is TGTGCCAGCAGTTTCGTCGGGGGAGGGACTGAAGCTTTCTTT.

The chain uses TRBV14 and TRBJ2-1, with 9 bases that match TRBD2. CDR1 SGHDN and CDR2 FVKESK come from the germline V gene. The junction had 13 bases not matched to a gene; V was cut back by 4 bases and J by 6 bases. This CDR3 is 17 amino acids long. The DNA of the CDR3 is TGTGCCAGCAGCCCCCTACTATTAGCGGGGGCGTCCAATGAGCAGTTCTTC. It yields the protein CASSPLLLAGASNEQFF.

V gene TRBV5-1 combines with J gene TRBJ2-7, with D possibly being TRBD2 (5 bases). CDR1 SGHRS and CDR2 YFSETQ come from the germline V gene. Trimming left V 4 bases short and J 0 bases short, with 17 bases between. The CDR3 is 16 residues long. Here the CDR3 DNA reads TGCGCCAGCAGCCCCCCCCTGGAGGTAGGCTCCTACGAGCAGTACTTC. Protein product: CASSPPLEVGSYEQYF.

This chain links TRBV4-2 with TRBJ2-4; 9 bases are shared with TRBD1. J gave up 8 bases and V 0 bases, and 5 bases lay outside the gene matches. Germline V lookup: CDR1 LGHNA, CDR2 YNFKEQ. The CDR3 runs to 15 residues. The CDR3: CASSQDSRTGDIQYF. In DNA, the CDR3 is TGTGCCAGCAGCCAAGATAGTAGGACAGGGGACATTCAGTACTTC.

The V gene is TRBV4-2, the J gene TRBJ2-5; D gene unclear. The germline gives CDR1 LGHNA, CDR2 YNFKEQ. The CDR3 consists of 15 residues. V lost 0 bases and J lost 2, with 10 bases in between. The CDR3 protein is CASSQDLRNQETQYF. CDR3 DNA sequence: TGTGCCAGCAGCCAAGATTTGCGGAATCAAGAGACCCAGTACTTC.

The CDR3 here is CASSGSGGVTDTQYF. The CDR3, as DNA: TGTGCCAGCAGCGGTAGCGGGGGTGTCACAGATACGCAGTATTTT. The gene calls are TRBV5-6 and TRBJ2-3, with 9 bases that match TRBD2. Looked up from germline, CDR1 is SGHDT and CDR2 is YYEEEE. The CDR3 contains 15 residues. After removal of 4 bases from V and 2 bases from J, the junction contained 5 bases not matched to a gene.

The chain is built from TRBV5-1 and TRBJ2-2, with 7 bases lining up with TRBD2. Trimming cost V 0 bases and J 3 bases; bases outside gene matches: 5. The CDR3 loop spans 16 amino acids. Germline V gene sequence: CDR1 SGHRS, CDR2 YFSETQ. The CDR3 spells CASSLAGGRDTGELFF. CDR3 sequence (DNA): TGCGCCAGCAGCTTGGCCGGTGGGAGGGACACCGGGGAGCTGTTTTTT.

This chain links TRBV6-6 with TRBJ1-2; D possibly corresponds to TRBD1 (6 bases). The CDR3 runs 14 residues. Germline CDR1 reads MNHNY; CDR2 reads SVGAGI (reference sequence). The V end lost 5 bases, the J end lost 6 bases, and 16 bases lay between the germline ends. The CDR3 DNA reads TGTGCCAGCAGTGCCGGGGGGGCATGGGATGGCTACACCTTC. Encoded protein: CASSAGGAWDGYTF.

The genes are TRBV2 and TRBJ2-7; 9 bases are shared with TRBD2. V gave up 6 bases and J gave up 4 bases; unmatched junction bases: 4. Germline V CDR1 and CDR2: SNHLY, FYNNEI. The CDR3 consists of 13 residues. The CDR3: CASRPGLAYEQYF. CDR3 bases: TGTGCCAGCAGACCGGGACTAGCATACGAGCAGTACTTC. Looking up the rest from reference TRBV2 and TRBJ2-7 gives the full variable domain: EPEVTQTPSHQVTQMGQEVILRCVPISNHLYFYWYRQILGQKVEFLVSFYNNEISEKSEIFDDQFSVERPDGSNFTLKIRSTKLEDSAMYFCASRPGLAYEQYFGPGTRLTVT.

The chain carries TRBV28 and TRBJ2-7; no reliable D call. Per the germline V gene, CDR1 is MDHEN and CDR2 is SYDVKM. Deletions cut 4 bases from V and 4 bases from J, with 8 bases between. The CDR3 is made up of 12 amino acids. CDR3 region: CASSSTPYEQYF. The CDR3 coding sequence is TGTGCCAGCAGTTCTACCCCTTACGAGCAGTACTTC. Full variable domain (missing parts from reference TRBV28 and TRBJ2-7): DVKVTQSSRYLVKRTGEKVFLECVQDMDHENMFWYRQDPGLGLRLIYFSYDVKMKEKGDIPEGYSVSREKKERFSLILESASTNQTSMYLCASSSTPYEQYFGPGTRLTVT.

V usage is TRBV11-3 and J usage is TRBJ2-1; no clear D gene. This CDR3 has 12 amino acids. Germline V gives CDR1 SGHNT, CDR2 YENEEA. V was pared by 3 bases and J by 8 bases, with 8 bases between. The CDR3 sequence is CASSFQDYEQFF. DNA of the CDR3: TGTGCCAGCAGCTTCCAAGACTATGAGCAGTTCTTC.

This rearrangement joins TRBV2 to TRBJ2-4; TRBD1 aligns across 9 bases. V was pared by 8 bases and J by 5 bases, with 4 bases of the junction left unmatched. The CDR3 sequence is 13 residues long. Germline V gene data show CDR1 as SNHLY and CDR2 as FYNNEI. CDR3 DNA sequence: TGTGCCAGCCACCGGGACAGGGAAAACATTCAGTACTTC. It yields the protein CASHRDRENIQYF.

The genes are TRBV28 and TRBJ1-5; TRBD1 matches at 7 bases. Unmatched junction bases numbered 6, after V lost 3 bases and J lost 4 bases. Germline lookup yields CDR1 MDHEN and CDR2 SYDVKM. The CDR3 spans 15 residues. The CDR3 here is CASSFVQGGNQPQHF. CDR3 nucleotide sequence: TGTGCCAGCAGTTTTGTCCAGGGGGGTAATCAGCCCCAGCATTTT. Variable domain in full (rest from reference TRBV28 and TRBJ1-5): DVKVTQSSRYLVKRTGEKVFLECVQDMDHENMFWYRQDPGLGLRLIYFSYDVKMKEKGDIPEGYSVSREKKERFSLILESASTNQTSMYLCASSFVQGGNQPQHFGDGTRLSIL.

The chain has TRBV19 and TRBJ2-1; TRBD2 aligns across 12 bases. The CDR3 is 16 amino acids. V trimming: 2 bases; J trimming: 7 bases; junction bases outside the gene matches: 6. Germline V CDR1 and CDR2: LNHDA, SQIVND (reference sequence). The CDR3: CASSIRLAGAVNEQFF. The DNA for the CDR3 is TGTGCCAGTAGTATACGACTAGCGGGAGCGGTAAATGAGCAGTTCTTC.

For this clone: A junction end diverges from the germline sequence, so it may reflect a read error. This chain joins TRBV7-2 and TRBJ1-4; D perhaps matches TRBD1 (6 bases). The CDR3 has 15 residues. The V gene's germline CDR1 is SGHTA and CDR2 FQGNSA. DNA of the CDR3: TGTGCCAGCAGCGTAGCAGGGGCCCCTAATGAAAAACTGTTTTTT. The encoded protein is CASSVAGAPNEKLFF.

The chain uses TRBV28 and TRBJ2-4, with D possibly being TRBD1 (6 bases). CDR1 and CDR2 (germline): MDHEN, SYDVKM. With 2 bases removed from V and 5 bases from J, the gap between germline ends came to 13 bases. The CDR3 runs to 15 residues. For the CDR3, the DNA is TGTGCCAGCAGTTTACGACAGGTTATACAAAACATTCAGTACTTC. Amino acid sequence: CASSLRQVIQNIQYF.